The clone carrying this T cell receptor beta chain has more than one count but fewer than ten. The sample is drawn from a study of T cell changes during pregnancy in multiple sclerosis. Sequenced by immunoSEQ multiplex PCR; TCRdb stores in-frame clones only, minus some. The repertoire holds some 120,000 clones, with over 85% as singletons. This sample comprised peripheral blood, obtained before pregnancy. The clonotype comes from a female donor with multiple sclerosis, enrolled in a pregnancy study.

The CDR3: CASRYLTQGVNTEAFF. In nucleotides, the CDR3 is TGTGCCAGCCGTTACTTAACCCAGGGGGTGAACACTGAAGCTTTCTTT. The genes are TRBV27 and TRBJ1-1, with 7 bases aligning to TRBD1. The CDR3 has 16 residues. CDR1 MNHEY and CDR2 SMNVEV come from the germline V gene (reference sequence). Germline trimming cut 8 bases from V and 0 bases from J; bases unmatched to any gene: 12.